The source of this T cell receptor beta chain is a study of shared clonotypes between healthy human individuals. Here immunoSEQ multiplex PCR was the method, and the copy in TCRdb shows in-frame clones only, minus some. The sample records under 700,000 clones, roughly 96% being singletons. Germline V CDR1 and CDR2: MNHEY, SVGAGI. V was cut by 0 bases and J by 3 bases, with 7 bases left in between. This CDR3 comprises 14 residues. Only CD45RO-negative cells positively selected for CCR7 counted as naive CD8 cells, so terminally differentiated effector memory CD45RA+ cells were excluded. This receptor was taken from a woman in her twenties or thirties in good health. The chain combines TRBV6-5 with TRBJ2-3, with D tentatively TRBD1 (6 bases). Sequencing was performed on naive CD8+ T cells sorted from blood. In DNA form, the CDR3 reads TGTGCCAGCAGTTACTCAGGACAGACAGATACGCAGTATTTT. It encodes CASSYSGQTDTQYF.